The 6 T cell receptor beta chains listed next were all sequenced from one sample in a study of blood T cell repertoires in COVID-19. Sequencing was performed with immunoSEQ multiplex PCR; in TCRdb, only in-frame clones are kept and a portion is missing. This table holds about 410,000 clones, about 90% found once. The specimen was PBMCs or T cells enriched from blood (not recorded which). The receptors were sampled from a man younger than 35 who had recovered from COVID-19.

Here the CDR3 reads CASRPFSGTGYNEQFF. CDR3 nucleotides: TGTGCCAGCCGTCCATTCTCCGGGACAGGGTACAATGAGCAGTTCTTC. The V call is TRBV27, the J call TRBJ2-1; 9 nucleotides match TRBD1. The V gene's germline CDR1 is MNHEY and CDR2 SMNVEV (reference sequence). The V and J ends lost 8 bases and 4 bases, in that order; junction bases with no gene match: 12. The CDR3 is made up of 16 amino acids.

The rearrangement uses TRBV6-1 and TRBJ1-4; 11 bases fit TRBD1. CDR1 MNHNS and CDR2 SASEGT come from the germline V gene. The CDR3 extends over 17 amino acids. Losses at the gene ends were 1 base for V and 7 bases for J; bases not matched to a gene: 8. The CDR3 spells CASSEGVRGQGVEKLFF. For the CDR3, the DNA is TGTGCCAGCAGTGAAGGGGTTCGGGGACAGGGGGTTGAAAAACTGTTTTTT.

V and J are TRBV2 and TRBJ1-1, with TRBD1 as a possible D gene (5 bases). The CDR3 totals 15 residues. The V end was cut by 1 base, the J end by 4 bases, with 13 bases between. Looked up from germline, CDR1 is SNHLY and CDR2 is FYNNEI. CDR3 region: CASSEVGGRGTEAFF. The DNA of the CDR3 is TGTGCCAGCAGTGAAGTTGGCGGGAGGGGCACTGAAGCTTTCTTT.

For this clone: The identical CDR3 is also encoded by other nucleotide sequences in the sample. The V call is TRBV7-9, the J call TRBJ2-7, with TRBD1 identical over 10 bases. J gave up 7 bases and V 1 base, and 1 base lay outside the gene matches. The length of the CDR3 is 13 residues. Germline V gene data show CDR1 as SEHNR and CDR2 as FQNEAQ (reference sequence). CDR3 DNA sequence: TGTGCCAGCAGCTTAGGGACAGGGGGTGAGCAGTACTTC. Residues: CASSLGTGGEQYF.

The chain couples TRBV28 to TRBJ2-4; tentatively, D is TRBD2 (6 bases). The V gene's germline CDR1 is MDHEN and CDR2 SYDVKM. The CDR3 is 14 residues long. V was shortened by 6 bases and J by 0 bases, with 9 bases between the two germline ends. Written as DNA, the CDR3 is TGTGCCAGCAGGGGAGGACTAGCCAAAAACATTCAGTACTTC. It specifies CASRGGLAKNIQYF.

This chain joins TRBV10-2 and TRBJ2-5; 12 bases fit TRBD2. With V trimmed by 6 bases and J by 4 bases, 9 bases remained unmatched. The CDR3 loop spans 16 amino acids. The germline V gene encodes CDR1 WSHSY and CDR2 SAAADI. CDR3 amino acids: CASSPRLAGVPETQYF. CDR3 nucleotides: TGCGCCAGCAGCCCTAGACTAGCGGGAGTTCCAGAGACCCAGTACTTC.